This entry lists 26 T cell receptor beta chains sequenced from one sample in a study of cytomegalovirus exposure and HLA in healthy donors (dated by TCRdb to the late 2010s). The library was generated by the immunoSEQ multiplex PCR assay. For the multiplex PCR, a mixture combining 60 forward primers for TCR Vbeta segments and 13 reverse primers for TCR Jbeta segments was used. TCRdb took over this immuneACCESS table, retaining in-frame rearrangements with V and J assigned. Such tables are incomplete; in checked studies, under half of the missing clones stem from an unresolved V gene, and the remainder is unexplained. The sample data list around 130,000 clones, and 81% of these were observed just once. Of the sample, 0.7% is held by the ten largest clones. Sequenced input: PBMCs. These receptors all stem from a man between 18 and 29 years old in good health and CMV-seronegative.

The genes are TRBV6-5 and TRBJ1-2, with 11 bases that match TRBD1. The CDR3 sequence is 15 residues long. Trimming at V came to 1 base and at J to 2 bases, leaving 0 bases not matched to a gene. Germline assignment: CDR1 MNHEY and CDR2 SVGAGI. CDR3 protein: CASSYWDRGNYGYTF. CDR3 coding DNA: TGTGCCAGCAGTTACTGGGACAGGGGGAACTATGGCTACACCTTC.

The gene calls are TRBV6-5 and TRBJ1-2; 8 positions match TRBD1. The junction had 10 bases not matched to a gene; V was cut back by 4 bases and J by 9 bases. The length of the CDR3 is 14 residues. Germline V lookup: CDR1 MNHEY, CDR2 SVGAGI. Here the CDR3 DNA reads TGTGCCAGCAGTTGGGCTCAACAGGGGGGAAGCTACACCTTC. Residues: CASSWAQQGGSYTF.

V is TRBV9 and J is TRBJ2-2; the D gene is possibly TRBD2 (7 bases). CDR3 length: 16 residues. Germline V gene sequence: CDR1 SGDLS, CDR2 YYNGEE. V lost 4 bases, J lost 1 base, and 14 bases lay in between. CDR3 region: CASSYRGGGNTGELFF. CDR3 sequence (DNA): TGTGCCAGCAGCTACCGAGGGGGGGGGAACACCGGGGAGCTGTTTTTT.

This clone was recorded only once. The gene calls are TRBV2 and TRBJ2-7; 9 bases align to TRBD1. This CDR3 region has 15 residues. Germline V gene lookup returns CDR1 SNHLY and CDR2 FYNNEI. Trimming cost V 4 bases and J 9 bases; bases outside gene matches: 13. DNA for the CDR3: TGTGCCAGCAGTGTTGTTAGGACAGGGGTTTCTGTGCAGTACTTC. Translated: CASSVVRTGVSVQYF.

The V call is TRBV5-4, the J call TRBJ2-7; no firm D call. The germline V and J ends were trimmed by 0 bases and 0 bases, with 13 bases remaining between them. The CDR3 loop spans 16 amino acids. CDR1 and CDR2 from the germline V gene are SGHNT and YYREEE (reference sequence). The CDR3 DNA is TGTGCCAGCAGCTTGGACCTCACAAGGAGCTCCTACGAGCAGTACTTC. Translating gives CASSLDLTRSSYEQYF.

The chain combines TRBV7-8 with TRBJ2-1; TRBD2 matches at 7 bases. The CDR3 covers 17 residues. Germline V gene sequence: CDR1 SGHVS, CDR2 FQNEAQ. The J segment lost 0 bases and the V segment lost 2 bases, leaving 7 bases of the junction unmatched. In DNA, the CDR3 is TGTGCCAGCAGCTTAATTTTGCGGGGGAGCTCCTACAATGAGCAGTTCTTC. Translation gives CASSLILRGSSYNEQFF. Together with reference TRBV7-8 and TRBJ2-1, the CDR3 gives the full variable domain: GAGVSQSPRYKVAKRGQDVALRCDPISGHVSLFWYQQALGQGPEFLTYFQNEAQLDKSGLPSDRFFAERPEGSVSTLKIQRTQQEDSAVYLCASSLILRGSSYNEQFFGPGTRLTVL.

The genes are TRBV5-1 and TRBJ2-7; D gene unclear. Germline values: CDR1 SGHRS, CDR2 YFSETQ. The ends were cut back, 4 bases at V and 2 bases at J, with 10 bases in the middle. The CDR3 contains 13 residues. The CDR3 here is CASSREAPYEQYF. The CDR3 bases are TGCGCCAGCAGCCGAGAAGCGCCCTACGAGCAGTACTTC.

In nucleotides, the CDR3 is TGCGCCAGCAGCCAAGTTAGAGCCACTGAAGCTTTCTTT. It yields the protein CASSQVRATEAFF. The V gene is TRBV4-3, the J gene TRBJ1-1; D ambiguous. Germline-derived CDR1 and CDR2 are LGHNA and YSLEER. V was trimmed by 1 base and J by 4 bases, leaving 7 bases between them. This CDR3 region has 13 residues.

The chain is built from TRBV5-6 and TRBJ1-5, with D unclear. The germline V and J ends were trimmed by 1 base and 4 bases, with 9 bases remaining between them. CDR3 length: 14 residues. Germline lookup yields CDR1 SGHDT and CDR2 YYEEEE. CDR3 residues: CASSLWSYNQPQHF. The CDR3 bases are TGTGCCAGCAGCTTGTGGAGCTATAATCAGCCCCAGCATTTT.

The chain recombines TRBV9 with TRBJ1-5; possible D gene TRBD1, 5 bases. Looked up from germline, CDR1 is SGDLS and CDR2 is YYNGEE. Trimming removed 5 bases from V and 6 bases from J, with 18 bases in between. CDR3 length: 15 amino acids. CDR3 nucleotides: TGTGCCAGCAGTGCCGGGACTGTTAGTGCTCAGCCCCAGCATTTT. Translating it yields CASSAGTVSAQPQHF. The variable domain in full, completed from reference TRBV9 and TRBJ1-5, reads DSGVTQTPKHLITATGQRVTLRCSPRSGDLSVYWYQQSLDQGLQFLIQYYNGEERAKGNILERFSAQQFPDLHSELNLSSLELGDSALYFCASSAGTVSAQPQHFGDGTRLSIL.

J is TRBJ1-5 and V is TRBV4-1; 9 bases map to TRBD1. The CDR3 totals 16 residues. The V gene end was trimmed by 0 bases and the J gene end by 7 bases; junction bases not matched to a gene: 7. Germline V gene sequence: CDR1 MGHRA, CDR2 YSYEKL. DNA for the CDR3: TGCGCCAGCAGCCAAGAGTGGGACAGGGTTTACCAGCCCCAGCATTTT. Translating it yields CASSQEWDRVYQPQHF.

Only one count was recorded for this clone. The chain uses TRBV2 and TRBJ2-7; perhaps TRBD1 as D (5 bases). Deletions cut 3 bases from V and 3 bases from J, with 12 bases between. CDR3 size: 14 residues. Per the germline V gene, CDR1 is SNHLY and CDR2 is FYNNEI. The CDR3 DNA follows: TGTGCCAGCAGTGATGGCCTGCAGGGCTACGAGCAGTACTTC. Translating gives CASSDGLQGYEQYF.

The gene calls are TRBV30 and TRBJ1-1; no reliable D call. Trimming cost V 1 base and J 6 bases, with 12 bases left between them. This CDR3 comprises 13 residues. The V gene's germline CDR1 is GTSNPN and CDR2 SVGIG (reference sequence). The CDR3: CAWSARVGAEAFF. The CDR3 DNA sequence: TGTGCCTGGAGTGCGAGGGTTGGAGCTGAAGCTTTCTTT.

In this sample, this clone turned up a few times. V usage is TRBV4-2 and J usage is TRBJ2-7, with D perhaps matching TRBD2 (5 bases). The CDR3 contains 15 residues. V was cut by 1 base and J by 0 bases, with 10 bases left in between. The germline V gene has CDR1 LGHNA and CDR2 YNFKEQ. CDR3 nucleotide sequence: TGTGCCAGCAGCCAAGGCCCGGACTTCTCCTACGAGCAGTACTTC. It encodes CASSQGPDFSYEQYF.

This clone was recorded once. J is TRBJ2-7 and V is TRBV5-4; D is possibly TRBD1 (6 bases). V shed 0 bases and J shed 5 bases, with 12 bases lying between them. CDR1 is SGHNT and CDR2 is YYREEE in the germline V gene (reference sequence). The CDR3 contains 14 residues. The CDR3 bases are TGTGCCAGCAGCTTGGCAGGGGTACGCCACGAGCAGTACTTC. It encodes CASSLAGVRHEQYF.

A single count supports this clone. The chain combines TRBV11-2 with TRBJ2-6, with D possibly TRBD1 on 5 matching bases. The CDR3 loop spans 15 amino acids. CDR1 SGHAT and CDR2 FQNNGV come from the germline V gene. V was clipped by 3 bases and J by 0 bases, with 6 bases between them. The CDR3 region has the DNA TGTGCCAGCAGCTTTCAGGGCTCTGGGGCCAACGTCCTGACTTTC. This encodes CASSFQGSGANVLTF.

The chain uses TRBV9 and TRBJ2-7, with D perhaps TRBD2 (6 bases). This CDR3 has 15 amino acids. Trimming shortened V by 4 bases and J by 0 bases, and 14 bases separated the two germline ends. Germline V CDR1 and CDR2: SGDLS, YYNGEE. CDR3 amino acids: CASSPRGTSSYEQYF. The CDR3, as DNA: TGTGCCAGCAGCCCCCGGGGGACCAGCTCCTACGAGCAGTACTTC.

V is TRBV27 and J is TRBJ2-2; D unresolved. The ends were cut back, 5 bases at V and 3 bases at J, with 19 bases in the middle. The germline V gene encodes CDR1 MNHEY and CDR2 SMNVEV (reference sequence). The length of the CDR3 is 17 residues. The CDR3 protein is CASSPQTPNRDTGELFF. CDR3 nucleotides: TGTGCCAGCAGTCCTCAAACTCCGAACAGAGACACCGGGGAGCTGTTTTTT.

The CDR3 nucleotides read TGTGCCAGCAGCTTTAACGTCAGGGGGCCGAACACTGAAGCTTTCTTT. Translated, it gives CASSFNVRGPNTEAFF. The J gene is TRBJ1-1, the V gene TRBV7-8; 8 bases are a match to TRBD1. This CDR3 has 16 amino acids. The V gene's germline CDR1 is SGHVS and CDR2 FQNEAQ. V lost 3 bases to trimming and J lost 1 base; unmatched junction nucleotides: 7.

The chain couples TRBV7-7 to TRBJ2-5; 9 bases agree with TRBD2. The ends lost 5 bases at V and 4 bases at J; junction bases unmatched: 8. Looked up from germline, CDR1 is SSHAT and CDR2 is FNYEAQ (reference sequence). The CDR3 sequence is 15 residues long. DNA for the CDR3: TGTGCCAGCAGCCCGGAAGGACTAGCGCTAGAGACCCAGTACTTC. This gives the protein CASSPEGLALETQYF.

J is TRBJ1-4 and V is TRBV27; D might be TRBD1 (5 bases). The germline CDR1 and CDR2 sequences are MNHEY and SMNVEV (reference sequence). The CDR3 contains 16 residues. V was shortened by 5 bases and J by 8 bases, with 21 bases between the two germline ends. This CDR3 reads CASSSRQLSRREKLFF. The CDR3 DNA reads TGTGCCAGCAGTAGCAGACAGCTTAGCCGACGGGAAAAACTGTTTTTT.

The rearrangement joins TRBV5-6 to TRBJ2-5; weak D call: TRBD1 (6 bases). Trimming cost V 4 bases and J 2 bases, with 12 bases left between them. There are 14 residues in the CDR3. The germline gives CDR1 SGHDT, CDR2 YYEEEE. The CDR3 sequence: CASSGAGQQETQYF. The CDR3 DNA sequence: TGTGCCAGCAGCGGTGCTGGACAGCAAGAGACCCAGTACTTC.

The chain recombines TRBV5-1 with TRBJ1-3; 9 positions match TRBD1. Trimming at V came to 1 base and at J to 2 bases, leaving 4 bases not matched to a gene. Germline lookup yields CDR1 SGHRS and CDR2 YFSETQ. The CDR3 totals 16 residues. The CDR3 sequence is CASSLHGTGTGNTIYF. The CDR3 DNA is TGCGCCAGCAGCTTGCATGGGACAGGGACTGGAAACACCATATATTTT.

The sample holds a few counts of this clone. The CDR3 spells CASSPRGNQPQHF. DNA for the CDR3: TGTGCCAGCAGCCCCCGGGGCAATCAGCCCCAGCATTTT. The gene calls are TRBV7-2 and TRBJ1-5; no clear D gene. Germline values: CDR1 SGHTA, CDR2 FQGNSA. Trimming took off 5 bases at V and 2 bases at J, with 7 bases between the two ends. The CDR3 totals 13 residues.

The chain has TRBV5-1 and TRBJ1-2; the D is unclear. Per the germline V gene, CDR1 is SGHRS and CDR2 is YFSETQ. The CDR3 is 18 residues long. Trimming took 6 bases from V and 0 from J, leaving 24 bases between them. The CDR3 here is CASTGRAGLGLANYGYTF. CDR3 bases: TGCGCCAGCACCGGCCGCGCCGGATTGGGTCTAGCTAACTATGGCTACACCTTC.

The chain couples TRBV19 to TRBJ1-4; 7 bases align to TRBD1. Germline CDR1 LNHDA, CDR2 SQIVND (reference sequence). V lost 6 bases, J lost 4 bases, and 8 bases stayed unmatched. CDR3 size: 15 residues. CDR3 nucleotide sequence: TGTGCCAGTAGCCACAGGGGTTACCGTAATGAAAAACTGTTTTTT. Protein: CASSHRGYRNEKLFF.